Listed here are 32 T cell receptor beta chains from one sample, sequenced in a study of CXCR3-negative and CXCR3-positive naive CD8 T cells. Study-level results: In CXCR3-positive naive cells, the TRB CDR3s were more hydrophobic than in CXCR3-negative naive cells.

UMI labels and 5' RACE were used to prepare the TRB cDNA libraries. Reprocessing the 5' RACE reads, TCRdb reports a single entry for every CDR3 protein and omits DNA. Its clone listing holds more than 75,000 distinct CDR3 sequences. Their antigens remain unidentified. The sequencing sample was made of naive CXCR3+ CD8+ T cells from blood. The subset was: CD45RO-CCR7+CD27+CD95- naive CD8+ T cells expressing CXCR3 (TNR3+). All receptors come from a human donor in good health. Some clones in this sample may be carry-over from other donors' samples.

V usage is TRBV6-6 and J usage is TRBJ2-5. The V gene's germline CDR1 is MNHNY and CDR2 SVGAGI (reference sequence). The CDR3 is 17 amino acids. CDR3: CASSYTLEVGVQETQYF.

The chain is built from TRBV28 and TRBJ2-7; TCRdb reports TRBD1, a call that lacks DNA to check it against. Germline V gene sequence: CDR1 MDHEN, CDR2 SYDVKM. The CDR3 extends over 15 amino acids. The chain's CDR3 is CASRYRGQGSYEQYF.

V and J are TRBV6-5 and TRBJ2-7; there is no DNA to check the TCRdb D call of TRBD2. The CDR3 sequence is 16 residues long. Germline V lookup: CDR1 MNHEY, CDR2 SVGAGI. This CDR3 is CASSYSGGMSSYEQYF.

The genes are TRBV28 and TRBJ2-1; TCRdb's D call of TRBD1 is untestable without DNA. The CDR3 consists of 14 residues. In germline, CDR1 is MDHEN, CDR2 SYDVKM. The CDR3 here is CASSPPPTYNEQFF.

This sequence joins TRBV5-6 and TRBJ1-4; TCRdb picks TRBD1, but there is no DNA to check that call. This CDR3 has 16 residues. The V gene's germline CDR1 is SGHDT and CDR2 YYEEEE. CDR3 amino acids: CASSLALDRDNEKLFF.

This chain uses TRBV28 with TRBJ2-7; TCRdb designates TRBD1, a call that cannot be tested without DNA. This CDR3 has 17 amino acids. Germline CDR1 MDHEN, CDR2 SYDVKM. The CDR3 sequence is CASSFNSQGASGYEQYF.

This chain uses TRBV4-1 with TRBJ1-3. The germline V gene encodes CDR1 MGHRA and CDR2 YSYEKL. The CDR3 runs 16 residues. CDR3 in amino acids: CASSQVSSFSGNTIYF.

The V call is TRBV5-1, the J call TRBJ2-7; the D call of TRBD1 rests on TCRdb alone, since no DNA is present to check it. CDR3 size: 15 residues. The germline gives CDR1 SGHRS, CDR2 YFSETQ. The CDR3 spells CASRTGTVTYYEQYF.

The gene calls are TRBV10-3 and TRBJ2-2; TCRdb returns TRBD1, unconfirmable since there is no DNA. Germline CDR1 and CDR2: ENHRY and SYGVKD. This CDR3 has 16 amino acids. The chain's CDR3 is CAISGTGGDISGELFF.

The gene calls are TRBV28 and TRBJ2-1; with no DNA, the TCRdb D assignment of TRBD1 cannot be verified. The germline V gene encodes CDR1 MDHEN and CDR2 SYDVKM. The CDR3 length is 17 residues. Here the CDR3 reads CASSSLLRQEAGNEQFF. The complete variable domain, with remaining parts taken from reference TRBV28 and TRBJ2-1, reads DVKVTQSSRYLVKRTGEKVFLECVQDMDHENMFWYRQDPGLGLRLIYFSYDVKMKEKGDIPEGYSVSREKKERFSLILESASTNQTSMYLCASSSLLRQEAGNEQFFGPGTRLTVL.

This sequence joins TRBV20-1 and TRBJ2-7. This CDR3 comprises 12 residues. Germline-derived CDR1 and CDR2 are DFQATT and SNEGSKA (reference sequence). The CDR3 sequence is CSARDVSYEQYF.

This chain connects TRBV20-1 to TRBJ1-2; TCRdb names TRBD1, which stays unverified in the absence of DNA. CDR3 length: 17 residues. Germline CDR1 reads DFQATT; CDR2 reads SNEGSKA (reference sequence). The CDR3 spells CSARNLGQGALGYGYTF.

The rearrangement joins TRBV11-1 to TRBJ2-1; TCRdb picks TRBD2, but there is no DNA to check that call. The CDR3 runs 18 residues. CDR1 and CDR2 (germline): SGHAT, FQDESV (reference sequence). The CDR3 reads CASSFWTSGTSGNNEQFF.

CDR3: CATDTGDSGNTIYF. The chain combines TRBV15 with TRBJ1-3; TCRdb reports TRBD1, a call that lacks DNA to check it against. This CDR3 region has 14 residues. The V gene's germline CDR1 is LNHNV and CDR2 YYDKDF (reference sequence).

The CDR3 sequence is CASSGLTEYNEQFF. The V gene is TRBV21-1, the J gene TRBJ2-1. TRBV21-1 is described as a pseudogene. The CDR3 sequence is 14 residues long.

J is TRBJ1-1 and V is TRBV20-1; TCRdb indicates TRBD1, and absent DNA this call remains unverified. Germline loops: CDR1 DFQATT, CDR2 SNEGSKA (reference sequence). The CDR3 has 11 residues. The CDR3 sequence: CSAVQGAEAFF.

The V call is TRBV3-1, the J call TRBJ1-1. The CDR3 totals 15 residues. Germline V gene data show CDR1 as LGHDT and CDR2 as YNNKEL (reference sequence). CDR3 amino acids: CASSPNKAYGAEAFF.

The chain has TRBV6-5 and TRBJ2-5; without DNA, the TCRdb call of TRBD1 cannot be checked. This CDR3 comprises 13 residues. Germline CDR1 reads MNHEY; CDR2 reads SVGAGI. The CDR3 loop reads CASSKPGGETQYF.

The chain recombines TRBV5-6 with TRBJ2-3; TCRdb calls TRBD2, which cannot be checked without DNA. This CDR3 spans 20 amino acids. The V gene's germline CDR1 is SGHDT and CDR2 YYEEEE. This CDR3 reads CASSPNLGTSGGVWADTQYF.

The chain employs TRBV5-5 and TRBJ2-7; TCRdb's D call of TRBD1 is untestable without DNA. The CDR3 extends over 14 amino acids. Germline V gene lookup returns CDR1 SGHKS and CDR2 YYEKEE (reference sequence). CDR3 sequence: CASSFRASSYEQYF. The entire variable domain, with the rest obtained from reference TRBV5-5 and TRBJ2-7, is as follows: DAGVTQSPTHLIKTRGQQVTLRCSPISGHKSVSWYQQVLGQGPQFIFQYYEKEERGRGNFPDRFSARQFPNYSSELNVNALLLGDSALYLCASSFRASSYEQYFGPGTRLTVT.

V is TRBV6-6 and J is TRBJ1-2; checking the TCRdb D call of TRBD1 is not possible without DNA. Germline loops: CDR1 MNHNY, CDR2 SVGAGI (reference sequence). CDR3 length equals 12 residues. CDR3 sequence reads: CASSQGYYGYTF.

The V call is TRBV5-6, the J call TRBJ2-1. Germline V gene data show CDR1 as SGHDT and CDR2 as YYEEEE. The length of the CDR3 is 15 residues. The CDR3 loop reads CASSLGQVAYDEQFF. The complete variable domain, with remaining parts taken from reference TRBV5-6 and TRBJ2-1, reads DAGVTQSPTHLIKTRGQQVTLRCSPKSGHDTVSWYQQALGQGPQFIFQYYEEEERQRGNFPDRFSGHQFPNYSSELNVNALLLGDSALYLCASSLGQVAYDEQFFGPGTRLTVL.

The chain joins TRBV7-6 to TRBJ2-3; no DNA is available, so the TRBD1 call from TCRdb remains unchecked. Germline loops: CDR1 SGHVS, CDR2 FNYEAQ. This CDR3 comprises 18 residues. CDR3 region: CASSRPKFRDRALDTQYF.

The chain links TRBV29-1 to TRBJ2-3; TCRdb's D call, TRBD1, is unchecked because there is no DNA. Germline CDR1 is SQVTM and CDR2 is ANQGSEA. CDR3 size: 17 residues. CDR3 residues: CSAKGAGSSISTDTQYF.

This chain connects TRBV6-5 to TRBJ2-1. The CDR3 spans 13 residues. Per germline, CDR1 MNHEY and CDR2 SVGAGI. The CDR3 sequence is CASSPSSYNEQFF.

The chain recombines TRBV6-5 with TRBJ2-7; TCRdb names TRBD1, which stays unverified in the absence of DNA. The V gene's germline CDR1 is MNHEY and CDR2 SVGAGI. The CDR3 runs 14 residues. The CDR3 region is CASSYSGQGDEQYF.

The J gene is TRBJ2-1, the V gene TRBV20-1; the TRBD2 assignment by TCRdb is unverifiable without DNA. This CDR3 spans 14 amino acids. Germline assignment: CDR1 DFQATT and CDR2 SNEGSKA (reference sequence). The CDR3 is CSAPRLADYNEQFF.

The rearrangement links TRBV25-1 to TRBJ2-5. Germline loops: CDR1 MGHDK, CDR2 SYGVNS. The CDR3 spans 14 residues. CDR3: CASSEIAAQETQYF.

V gene TRBV20-1 combines with J gene TRBJ2-5; TCRdb's assignment of TRBD2 cannot be checked, as there is no DNA. The CDR3 is 17 residues long. Germline assignment: CDR1 DFQATT and CDR2 SNEGSKA (reference sequence). The CDR3 region is CSARGGTSGGPQETQYF.

The gene calls are TRBV20-1 and TRBJ2-3; TCRdb designates TRBD2, a call that cannot be tested without DNA. The CDR3 totals 17 residues. Per germline, CDR1 DFQATT and CDR2 SNEGSKA (reference sequence). This chain's CDR3 is CSAEPAGGPASTDTQYF.

This rearrangement joins TRBV7-8 to TRBJ2-2. The length of the CDR3 is 16 residues. CDR1 is SGHVS, CDR2 FQNEAQ, per germline. The chain's CDR3 is CASSYSARIDAGELFF.

V and J are TRBV28 and TRBJ1-5. CDR3 length: 13 amino acids. Per the germline V gene, CDR1 is MDHEN and CDR2 is SYDVKM. Here the CDR3 reads CASSLGVTRPQHF.